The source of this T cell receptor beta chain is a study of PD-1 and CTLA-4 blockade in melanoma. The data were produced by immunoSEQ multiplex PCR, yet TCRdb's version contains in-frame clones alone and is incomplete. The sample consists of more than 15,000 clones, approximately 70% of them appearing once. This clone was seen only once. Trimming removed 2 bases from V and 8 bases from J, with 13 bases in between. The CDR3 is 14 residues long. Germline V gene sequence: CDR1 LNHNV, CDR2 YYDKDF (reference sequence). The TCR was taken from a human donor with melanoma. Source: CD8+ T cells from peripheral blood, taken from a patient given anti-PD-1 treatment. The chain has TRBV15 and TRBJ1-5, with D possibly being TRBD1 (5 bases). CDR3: CATSRPGRGKPQHF. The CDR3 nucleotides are TGTGCCACCAGCAGACCCGGGCGGGGCAAGCCCCAGCATTTT.